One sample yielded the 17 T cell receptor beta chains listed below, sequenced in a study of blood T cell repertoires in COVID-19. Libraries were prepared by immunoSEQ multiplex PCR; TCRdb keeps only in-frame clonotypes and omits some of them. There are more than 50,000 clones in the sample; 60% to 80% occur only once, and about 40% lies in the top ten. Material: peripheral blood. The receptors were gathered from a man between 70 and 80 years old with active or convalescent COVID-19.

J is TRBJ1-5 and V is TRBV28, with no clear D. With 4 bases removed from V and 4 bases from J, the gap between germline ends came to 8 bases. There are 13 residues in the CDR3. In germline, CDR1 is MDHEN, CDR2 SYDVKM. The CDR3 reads CASSSTWNQPQHF. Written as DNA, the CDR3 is TGTGCCAGCAGTTCCACATGGAATCAGCCCCAGCATTTT.

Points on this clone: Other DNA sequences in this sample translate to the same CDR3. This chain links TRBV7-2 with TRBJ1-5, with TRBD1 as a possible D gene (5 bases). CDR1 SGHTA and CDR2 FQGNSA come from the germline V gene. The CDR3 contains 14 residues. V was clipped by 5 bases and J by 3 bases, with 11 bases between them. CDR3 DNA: TGTGCCAGCAGCCCGGGGGTTTTCAATCAGCCCCAGCATTTT. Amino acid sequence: CASSPGVFNQPQHF.

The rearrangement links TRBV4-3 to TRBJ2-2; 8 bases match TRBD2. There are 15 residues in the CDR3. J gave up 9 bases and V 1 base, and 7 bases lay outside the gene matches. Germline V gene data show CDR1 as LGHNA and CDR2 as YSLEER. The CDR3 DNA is TGCGCCAGCAGCCAAGGCCCGGGAGGGCCCCGGGAGCTGTTTTTT. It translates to CASSQGPGGPRELFF.

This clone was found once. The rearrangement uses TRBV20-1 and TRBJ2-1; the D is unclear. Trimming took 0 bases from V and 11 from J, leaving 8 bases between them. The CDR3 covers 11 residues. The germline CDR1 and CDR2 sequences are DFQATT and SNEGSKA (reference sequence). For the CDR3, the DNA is TGCAGTGCTAGAGATATATACAAGCAGTTCTTC. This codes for CSARDIYKQFF.

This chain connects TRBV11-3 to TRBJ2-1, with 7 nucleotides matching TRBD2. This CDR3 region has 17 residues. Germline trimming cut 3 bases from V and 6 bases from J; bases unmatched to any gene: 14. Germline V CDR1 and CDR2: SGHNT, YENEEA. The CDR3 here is CASSFQNYGGSGNEQFF. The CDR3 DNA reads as TGTGCCAGCAGCTTTCAGAATTATGGCGGGAGCGGCAATGAGCAGTTCTTC.

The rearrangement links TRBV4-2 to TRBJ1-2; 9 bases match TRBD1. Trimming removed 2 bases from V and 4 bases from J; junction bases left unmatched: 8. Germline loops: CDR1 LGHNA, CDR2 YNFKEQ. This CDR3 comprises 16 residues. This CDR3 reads CASSQSQTGGGYGYTF. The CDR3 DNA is TGTGCCAGCAGCCAATCACAGACAGGGGGAGGCTATGGCTACACCTTC.

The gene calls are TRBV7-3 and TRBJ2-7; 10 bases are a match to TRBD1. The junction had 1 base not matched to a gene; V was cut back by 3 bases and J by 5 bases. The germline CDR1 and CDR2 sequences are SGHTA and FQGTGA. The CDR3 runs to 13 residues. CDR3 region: CASSFGTGDEQYF. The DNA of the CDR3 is TGTGCCAGCAGCTTTGGGACAGGGGACGAGCAGTACTTC.

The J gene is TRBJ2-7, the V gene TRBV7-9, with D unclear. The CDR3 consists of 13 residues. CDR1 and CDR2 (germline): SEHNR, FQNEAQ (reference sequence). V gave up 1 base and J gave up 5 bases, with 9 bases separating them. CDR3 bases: TGTGCCAGCAGCTTAGTTTCTGCGGACGAGCAGTACTTC. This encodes CASSLVSADEQYF.

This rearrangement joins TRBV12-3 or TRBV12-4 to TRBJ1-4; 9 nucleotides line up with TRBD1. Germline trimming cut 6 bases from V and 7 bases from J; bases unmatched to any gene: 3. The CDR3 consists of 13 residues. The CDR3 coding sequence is TGTGCCAGCAGCCCGGACAGGGGTGAAAAACTGTTTTTT. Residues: CASSPDRGEKLFF.

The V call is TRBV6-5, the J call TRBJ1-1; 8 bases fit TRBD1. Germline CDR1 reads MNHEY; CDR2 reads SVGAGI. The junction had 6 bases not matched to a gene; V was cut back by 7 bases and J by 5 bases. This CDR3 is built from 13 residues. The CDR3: CASNQGARTEAFF. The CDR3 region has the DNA TGTGCCAGCAACCAGGGGGCTCGGACTGAAGCTTTCTTT.

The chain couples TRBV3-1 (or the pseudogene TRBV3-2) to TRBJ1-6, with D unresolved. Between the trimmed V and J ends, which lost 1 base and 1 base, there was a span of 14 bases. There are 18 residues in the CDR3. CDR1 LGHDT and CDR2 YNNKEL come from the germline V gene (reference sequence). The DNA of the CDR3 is TGTGCCAGCAGCCAAGCGGCAGGAGGTGGGTCCTATAATTCACCCCTCCACTTT. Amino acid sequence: CASSQAAGGGSYNSPLHF.

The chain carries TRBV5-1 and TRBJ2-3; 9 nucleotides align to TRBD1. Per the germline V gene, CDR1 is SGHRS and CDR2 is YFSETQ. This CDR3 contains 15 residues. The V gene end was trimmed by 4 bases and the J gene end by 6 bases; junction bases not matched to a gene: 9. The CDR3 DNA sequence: TGCGCCAGCAGCCGCCTAGGGACAGGGTCGGATACGCAGTATTTT. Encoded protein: CASSRLGTGSDTQYF.

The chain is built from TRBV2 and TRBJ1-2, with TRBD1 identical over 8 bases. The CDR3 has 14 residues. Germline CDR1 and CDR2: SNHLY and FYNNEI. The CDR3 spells CDSKGRTGNYGYTF. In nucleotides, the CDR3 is TGTGACTCTAAGGGTAGGACAGGGAACTATGGCTACACCTTC.

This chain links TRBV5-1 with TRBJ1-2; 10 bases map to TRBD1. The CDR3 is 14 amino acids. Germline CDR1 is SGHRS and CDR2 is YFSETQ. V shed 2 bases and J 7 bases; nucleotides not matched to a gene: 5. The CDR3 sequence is CASSFDRGQSGYTF. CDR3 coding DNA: TGCGCCAGCAGCTTTGACAGGGGGCAAAGTGGCTACACCTTC.

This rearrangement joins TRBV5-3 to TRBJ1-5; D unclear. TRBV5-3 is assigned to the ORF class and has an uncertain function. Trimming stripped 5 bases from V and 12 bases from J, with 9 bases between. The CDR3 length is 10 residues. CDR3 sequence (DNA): TGTGCCAGAAGGGCGGAGTGCCAGCATTTT. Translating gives CARRAECQHF.

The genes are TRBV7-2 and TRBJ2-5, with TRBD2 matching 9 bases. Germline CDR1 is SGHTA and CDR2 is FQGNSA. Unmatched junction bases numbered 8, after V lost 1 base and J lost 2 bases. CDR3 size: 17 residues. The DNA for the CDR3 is TGTGCCAGCAGCTTAGGGGCGGGAGGGCCCGGGCAAGAGACCCAGTACTTC. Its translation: CASSLGAGGPGQETQYF.

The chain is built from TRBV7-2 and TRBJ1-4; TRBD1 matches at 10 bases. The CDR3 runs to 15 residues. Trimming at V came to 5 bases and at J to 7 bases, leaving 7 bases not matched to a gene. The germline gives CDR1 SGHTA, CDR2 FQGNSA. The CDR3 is CASSTRQGALEKLFF. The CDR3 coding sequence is TGTGCCAGCAGCACCAGACAGGGGGCGCTTGAAAAACTGTTTTTT.